A single sample is the source of the 26 T cell receptor beta chains below, sequenced in a study of T cell responses to AZD1222 COVID-19 vaccine. TCRdb keeps only in-frame clones here, not all; method: immunoSEQ multiplex PCR. The data hold some 150,000 clones, with under 95% observed a single time. The starting material was peripheral blood, obtained 28 days after the second AZD1222 dose. All receptors derive from an adult who received the AZD1222 COVID-19 vaccine.

The chain carries TRBV6-5 and TRBJ2-1; 7 nucleotides match TRBD2. Trimming cost V 3 bases and J 1 base; bases outside gene matches: 3. The CDR3 is 15 amino acids. The germline CDR1 and CDR2 sequences are MNHEY and SVGAGI. The CDR3 nucleotides are TGTGCCAGCAGTTATAGTAGCGGGTCCTACAATGAGCAGTTCTTC. Amino acid sequence: CASSYSSGSYNEQFF.

The V and J genes are TRBV3-1 (or the pseudogene TRBV3-2) and TRBJ2-4; 9 bases fit TRBD2. The CDR3 runs to 20 residues. CDR1 is LGHDT, CDR2 YNNKEL, per germline (reference sequence). J lost 1 base, V lost 1 base, and 14 bases had no gene match. The CDR3 DNA sequence: TGTGCCAGCAGCCAAGCGATTGGGGGGATAGCGGGAGCGGCCAAAAACATTCAGTACTTC. It is translated as CASSQAIGGIAGAAKNIQYF.

The rearrangement uses TRBV6-2 or TRBV6-3 and TRBJ2-7; weak D call: TRBD1 (6 bases). The CDR3 runs to 14 residues. Deletions cut 4 bases from V and 6 bases from J, with 16 bases between. Germline CDR1 is MNHEY and CDR2 is SVGEGT. The CDR3 sequence is CASSSSWTVPEQYF. For the CDR3, the DNA is TGTGCCAGCAGTTCCTCCTGGACAGTTCCCGAGCAGTACTTC.

V and J are TRBV18 and TRBJ1-1; perhaps TRBD1 as D (6 bases). The V gene's germline CDR1 is KGHSH and CDR2 LQKENI. The CDR3 spans 13 residues. Trimming shortened V by 3 bases and J by 2 bases, and 7 bases separated the two germline ends. CDR3 amino acids: CASSPTGNTEAFF. DNA for the CDR3: TGTGCCAGCTCACCGACAGGAAACACTGAAGCTTTCTTT.

The chain couples TRBV30 to TRBJ1-1; 8 bases map to TRBD1. CDR3 length: 13 residues. Germline CDR1 reads GTSNPN; CDR2 reads SVGIG (reference sequence). Trimming cost V 3 bases and J 11 bases; bases outside gene matches: 11. The CDR3 DNA sequence: TGTGCCTGGAGCGGTTATGGACAGGGTACGGCTTTCTTT. Protein: CAWSGYGQGTAFF.

This clone was seen a single time. This chain links TRBV4-3 with TRBJ1-6; no clear D. The V end was cut by 1 base, the J end by 10 bases, with 5 bases between. The CDR3 sequence is 12 residues long. The germline V gene has CDR1 LGHNA and CDR2 YSLEER. The CDR3: CASSQVGSPLHF. The CDR3 DNA reads TGCGCCAGCAGCCAAGTTGGCTCACCCCTCCACTTT.

This clone showed up many times. V usage is TRBV28 and J usage is TRBJ1-5; possibly TRBD1 for D (5 bases). The CDR3 consists of 13 residues. The germline CDR1 and CDR2 sequences are MDHEN and SYDVKM. Trimming pared 2 bases from V and 7 bases from J, leaving 9 bases between. This CDR3 reads CASSLNAGQPQHF. The CDR3 DNA reads as TGTGCCAGCAGTTTAAATGCAGGGCAGCCCCAGCATTTT.

The rearrangement links TRBV10-3 to TRBJ1-3; D is possibly TRBD1 (5 bases). V was pared by 8 bases and J by 1 base, with 15 bases between. Per the germline V gene, CDR1 is ENHRY and CDR2 is SYGVKD. This CDR3 spans 15 amino acids. Written as DNA, the CDR3 is TGTGCCATCTATAAAGCAGGGACGTCTGGAAACACCATATATTTT. This sequence encodes CAIYKAGTSGNTIYF.

The gene calls are TRBV5-1 and TRBJ2-7; perhaps TRBD1 as D (5 bases). CDR3 length: 13 residues. V was shortened by 2 bases and J by 5 bases, with 11 bases between the two germline ends. Germline V lookup: CDR1 SGHRS, CDR2 YFSETQ. CDR3 in amino acids: CASSFQGGHEQYF. The DNA for the CDR3 is TGCGCCAGCAGCTTCCAGGGCGGCCACGAGCAGTACTTC.

The chain carries TRBV6-5 and TRBJ2-1; 8 nucleotides align to TRBD1. The CDR3 is 14 residues long. The germline gives CDR1 MNHEY, CDR2 SVGAGI. V dropped 5 bases and J dropped 8; count of bases not matched to a gene: 8. The CDR3 region has the DNA TGTGCCAGCAGTAGCCGGACAGGGACCCATGAGCAGTTCTTC. This codes for CASSSRTGTHEQFF.

V gene TRBV24-1 combines with J gene TRBJ2-5; 12 nucleotides agree with TRBD1. CDR1 is KGHDR and CDR2 is SFDVKD in the germline V gene. The CDR3 extends over 17 amino acids. Trimming removed 4 bases from V and 4 bases from J; junction bases left unmatched: 9. As DNA, the CDR3 is TGTGCCACCAGTGACCGGGGACAGGGGGCGGTCGGAGAGACCCAGTACTTC. This translates into CATSDRGQGAVGETQYF.

The chain couples TRBV30 to TRBJ2-7, with D perhaps matching TRBD2 (5 bases). The CDR3 length is 10 residues. Trimming cost V 5 bases and J 6 bases, with 8 bases left between them. The germline CDR1 and CDR2 sequences are GTSNPN and SVGIG (reference sequence). CDR3 DNA: TGTGCCTGGGGCGGGTTCGAGCAGTACTTC. Amino acids: CAWGGFEQYF.

The rearrangement uses TRBV6-5 and TRBJ2-7, with D possibly being TRBD1 (6 bases). Germline CDR1 reads MNHEY; CDR2 reads SVGAGI. The CDR3 loop spans 12 amino acids. V shed 6 bases and J shed 4 bases, with 10 bases lying between them. CDR3 loop: CASSGRGYEQYF. The CDR3 DNA reads TGTGCCAGCAGCGGCAGGGGTTACGAGCAGTACTTC.

This rearrangement joins TRBV24-1 to TRBJ2-5, with 9 bases that match TRBD2. The CDR3 covers 15 residues. After removal of 5 bases from V and 4 bases from J, the junction contained 7 bases not matched to a gene. Germline values: CDR1 KGHDR, CDR2 SFDVKD. CDR3 protein: CATSALGREGETQYF. The CDR3 DNA reads TGTGCCACCAGTGCCCTCGGGCGGGAGGGAGAGACCCAGTACTTC.

This rearrangement joins TRBV2 to TRBJ2-7, with D hard to call. Germline CDR1 SNHLY, CDR2 FYNNEI. Trimming cost V 5 bases and J 7 bases, with 9 bases left between them. CDR3 length: 11 amino acids. DNA for the CDR3: TGTGCCAGCAGTTCCACTTGGGAGCAGTACTTC. Translating gives CASSSTWEQYF.

This clone was observed once. The V call is TRBV12-3 or TRBV12-4, the J call TRBJ1-5, with D uncertain. The CDR3 extends over 11 amino acids. V gave up 5 bases and J gave up 4 bases, with 3 bases separating them. Here the CDR3 DNA reads TGTGCCAGCAGTGTGAATCAGCCCCAGCATTTT. Translated: CASSVNQPQHF.

The J gene is TRBJ2-1, the V gene TRBV10-3; TRBD2 matches 12 bases. This CDR3 region has 18 residues. The V gene end was trimmed by 4 bases and the J gene end by 3 bases; junction bases not matched to a gene: 10. The germline gives CDR1 ENHRY, CDR2 SYGVKD. The chain's CDR3 is CAISGGLAGSYHYNEQFF. DNA of the CDR3: TGTGCCATCAGTGGAGGACTAGCGGGGTCCTATCACTACAATGAGCAGTTCTTC.

This chain links TRBV30 with TRBJ2-1, with D possibly TRBD2 on 6 matching bases. The germline V gene encodes CDR1 GTSNPN and CDR2 SVGIG (reference sequence). Trimming shortened V by 0 bases and J by 3 bases, and 9 bases separated the two germline ends. The CDR3 runs to 14 residues. CDR3 DNA: TGTGCCTGGAGTGTATACGGGAGCTACAATGAGCAGTTCTTC. It yields the protein CAWSVYGSYNEQFF. Combining the CDR3 with reference TRBV30 and TRBJ2-1 gives the whole variable domain SQTIHQWPATLVQPVGSPLSLECTVEGTSNPNLYWYRQAAGRGLQLLFYSVGIGQISSEVPQNLSASRPQDRQFILSSKKLLLSDSGFYLCAWSVYGSYNEQFFGPGTRLTVL.

The chain joins TRBV30 to TRBJ1-1, with 7 bases identical to TRBD1. The germline gives CDR1 GTSNPN, CDR2 SVGIG (reference sequence). This CDR3 has 14 amino acids. V shed 2 bases and J 4 bases; nucleotides not matched to a gene: 7. CDR3 sequence reads: CAWSRQGGITEAFF. The CDR3 nucleotides are TGTGCCTGGAGTAGACAGGGAGGTATCACTGAAGCTTTCTTT.

The V and J genes are TRBV27 and TRBJ2-7; 10 bases are a match to TRBD1. V shed 5 bases, J shed 1 base, and the junction held 8 bases outside the gene matches. Germline assignment: CDR1 MNHEY and CDR2 SMNVEV (reference sequence). The CDR3 runs to 16 residues. The CDR3 DNA is TGTGCCAGCAGTCGGTCCGGGACAGGGGCATCCTACGAGCAGTACTTC. Residues: CASSRSGTGASYEQYF.

The chain is built from TRBV29-1 and TRBJ2-3, with 7 bases aligning to TRBD2. V was pared by 3 bases and J by 3 bases, with 9 bases of the junction left unmatched. The length of the CDR3 is 15 residues. CDR1 and CDR2 (germline): SQVTM, ANQGSEA. CDR3 nucleotides: TGCAGCGTTGATAATGGCGGGACTACAACAGATACGCAGTATTTT. Translation gives CSVDNGGTTTDTQYF.

This chain connects TRBV27 to TRBJ2-1, with D unclear. Germline values: CDR1 MNHEY, CDR2 SMNVEV (reference sequence). CDR3 size: 14 residues. V gave up 5 bases and J gave up 0 bases, with 8 bases separating them. As DNA, the CDR3 is TGTGCCAGCAGTGCGGAGAGCTCCTACAATGAGCAGTTCTTC. Its translation is CASSAESSYNEQFF.

This clone was counted once. The chain joins TRBV28 to TRBJ1-5, with no clear D. This CDR3 comprises 14 residues. The V end was cut by 9 bases, the J end by 1 base, with 13 bases between. CDR1 MDHEN and CDR2 SYDVKM come from the germline V gene. CDR3 amino acids: CASCKLGSNQPQHF. Written as DNA, the CDR3 is TGTGCCAGTTGTAAACTAGGAAGCAATCAGCCCCAGCATTTT.

V and J are TRBV10-2 and TRBJ1-1; the D is unclear. This CDR3 comprises 15 residues. CDR1 and CDR2 (germline): WSHSY, SAAADI. Trimming pared 3 bases from V and 0 bases from J, leaving 11 bases between. CDR3 region: CASSDQEVMNTEAFF. For the CDR3, the DNA is TGCGCCAGCAGTGATCAGGAGGTTATGAACACTGAAGCTTTCTTT.

The chain links TRBV28 to TRBJ2-4; the D gene is possibly TRBD1 (5 bases). The germline V gene encodes CDR1 MDHEN and CDR2 SYDVKM. The CDR3 is made up of 15 amino acids. V was cut by 2 bases and J by 0 bases, with 8 bases left in between. The CDR3 here is CASSLRGKAKNIQYF. The CDR3 DNA reads as TGTGCCAGCAGTTTAAGGGGAAAAGCCAAAAACATTCAGTACTTC.

The chain recombines TRBV10-2 with TRBJ2-3; D might be TRBD2 (6 bases). V was cut by 1 base and J by 2 bases, with 10 bases left in between. CDR1 is WSHSY, CDR2 SAAADI, per germline. This CDR3 region has 15 residues. The CDR3 DNA follows: TGCGCCAGCAGTGAGTTGGGGGAGGTCACAGATACGCAGTATTTT. Amino acids: CASSELGEVTDTQYF.